These T cell receptor beta chains were read from a single sample in a study of T cells in Graves' hyperthyroidism and ophthalmopathy. One entry per CDR3 protein results from TCRdb running MiXCR on the multiplex PCR reads. This sample yields hundreds of thousands of distinct CDR3 sequences, of which roughly 13% are seen a single time; 9.2% belongs to the top ten. Sequencing input: blood. These receptors were collected from a woman younger than 35 with Graves' hyperthyroidism. Each CDR3 is given without its conserved first and last residue. D genes are given only for firm matches. Clone size appears in some rows only: once, few, many, or a class for an expanded clone.

V,D,size,J,CDR3
TRBV6-1,TRBD1,NA,TRBJ1-4,ASSYLGQTNEKLF
TRBV9,NA,many,TRBJ2-7,ASSATPGAEQY
TRBV7-9,NA,many,TRBJ2-5,ASSLAGIQETQY
TRBV6-2/TRBV6-3,TRBD1,few,TRBJ2-3,ASRMTGVMDTQY
TRBV12-3/TRBV12-4,TRBD2,many,TRBJ2-7,ASSPRTSGLPLYEQY
TRBV2,NA,many,TRBJ2-7,ASSGSSAEQY
TRBV6-5,TRBD2,many,TRBJ2-5,ASSYSAGVLQTQY
TRBV4-1,NA,few,TRBJ1-3,ASSHLEGGGNTIY
TRBV20-1,NA,few,TRBJ2-5,SARENYQETQY
TRBV11-1,TRBD1,many,TRBJ2-2,ASRTGQGIAGELF
TRBV2,TRBD1,many,TRBJ1-5,ASTRGEGNQPQH
TRBV6-1,NA,NA,TRBJ1-6,ASTGTKDEARYSPLH
TRBV18,NA,many,TRBJ2-7,ASSPRKGDSHEQY
TRBV12-5,NA,NA,TRBJ2-1,ASGFFSPLRWEQF
TRBV5-8,NA,many,TRBJ1-1,ASSPERDRERTKAF
TRBV6-5,TRBD1,NA,TRBJ1-4,ASSYSAGQGEKLF